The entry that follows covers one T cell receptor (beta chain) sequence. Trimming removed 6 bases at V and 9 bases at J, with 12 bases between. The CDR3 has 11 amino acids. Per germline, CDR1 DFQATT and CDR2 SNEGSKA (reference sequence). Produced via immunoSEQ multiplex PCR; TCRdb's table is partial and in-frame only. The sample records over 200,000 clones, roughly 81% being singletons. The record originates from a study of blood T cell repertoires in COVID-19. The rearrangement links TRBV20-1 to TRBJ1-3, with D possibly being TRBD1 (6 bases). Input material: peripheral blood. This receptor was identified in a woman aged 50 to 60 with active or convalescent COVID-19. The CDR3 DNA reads TGCAGTGCACTACAGGGTCCCACCATATATTTT. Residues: CSALQGPTIYF.